This is a list of T cell receptor beta chains from one sample in a study of blood T cell repertoires in COVID-19. Assay: immunoSEQ multiplex PCR; the TCRdb copy retains only in-frame clones and omits some. Of 90,000 to 130,000 clones in the sample, roughly 80% are singletons; the top ten hold about 17%. What was sequenced was peripheral blood. The source is a woman aged 60-75 years with acute or convalescent COVID-19. Each CDR3 is given with its conserved first and last residue. Each record gives: D gene, clone size, J gene, V gene, CDR3 DNA, CDR3 protein. The D gene is left open where the match is weak. For some rows the clone size is stated as once, few or many, or as a class when expanded; others skip it.

TRBD2,once,TRBJ2-7,TRBV6-5,TGTGCCAGCAGTCGAGTCGCGGGGGGAACCTACGAGCAGTACTTC,CASSRVAGGTYEQYF
TRBD2,NA,TRBJ2-2,TRBV18,TGTGCCAGCTCACCGACCCCGGGGGGGCAGAGCGGGGAGCTGTTTTTT,CASSPTPGGQSGELFF
TRBD1,NA,TRBJ1-2,TRBV19,TGTGCCAGTAGCCTCGGACAGGGGTTCGGCTATGGCTACACCTTC,CASSLGQGFGYGYTF
TRBD2,NA,TRBJ2-3,TRBV3-1/TRBV3-2,TGTGCCAGCAGCCAGGGACTAGCGGGGGGGCGGGTCACAGATACGCAGTATTTT,CASSQGLAGGRVTDTQYF
NA,NA,TRBJ1-2,TRBV28,TGTGCCAGCACCGTCCCTGGGGTAGGGAGTGGTGGCTACACCTTC,CASTVPGVGSGGYTF
TRBD2,once,TRBJ2-3,TRBV30,TGTGCCTGCCCCGGGGGACTAGCGGGGGGTTGGGATACGCAGTATTTT,CACPGGLAGGWDTQYF
NA,NA,TRBJ1-1,TRBV7-2,TGTGCCAGCAGCTTAAGCGACACTGAAGCTTTCTTT,CASSLSDTEAFF
NA,NA,TRBJ1-2,TRBV6-5,TGTGCCAGCAGTTCCAGATTCTATGGCTACACCTTC,CASSSRFYGYTF
NA,NA,TRBJ2-5,TRBV9,TGTGCCAGCAGCGAGGCAGGGGCCCTTCAAGAGACCCAGTACTTC,CASSEAGALQETQYF
TRBD2,NA,TRBJ2-5,TRBV10-1,TGCGCCAGCATAGGTAGCGGGGGCCCCCAAGAGACCCAGTACTTC,CASIGSGGPQETQYF
NA,NA,TRBJ1-6,TRBV28,TGTGCCAGCAGAGGAGCCGAGGGACATCTTAATTCACCCCTCCACTTT,CASRGAEGHLNSPLHF
TRBD1,NA,TRBJ2-7,TRBV10-3,TGTGCCATCAGTGAGTCCAGGACAGGGAGCTCCTACGAGCAGTACTTC,CAISESRTGSSYEQYF
NA,NA,TRBJ2-5,TRBV5-4,TGTGCCAGCAGCTTGCCGTCCCAAGAGACCCAGTACTTC,CASSLPSQETQYF
TRBD1,NA,TRBJ1-1,TRBV6-2/TRBV6-3,TGTGCCAGCAGTTACCGGACAGGGGATTGGGTGAACACTGAAGCTTTCTTT,CASSYRTGDWVNTEAFF
NA,once,TRBJ1-2,TRBV24-1,TGTGCCACCAGTGATCCAGGTTCCTCGCCAGGCTACACCTTC,CATSDPGSSPGYTF
TRBD1,NA,TRBJ1-2,TRBV18,TGTGCCAGCTCACCTGAGGGACAGGGTAGTTCTGGCTACACCTTC,CASSPEGQGSSGYTF
TRBD2,NA,TRBJ2-3,TRBV4-2,TGTGCCAGCAGCCAAAACGTCATGGGGTGGGAATTAGCGGGGTACACAGATACGCAGTATTTT,CASSQNVMGWELAGYTDTQYF
NA,NA,TRBJ1-2,TRBV6-5,TGTGCCAGCAGGGAGAACCTGAGGGGCTACACCTTC,CASRENLRGYTF
NA,NA,TRBJ2-5,TRBV19,TGTGCCAGTAGGCACAGGGCGTCGGGAGAGACCCAGTACTTC,CASRHRASGETQYF
NA,NA,TRBJ1-2,TRBV5-1,TGCGCCAGCAGCCTAGACAGATCTAATGGCTACACCTTC,CASSLDRSNGYTF
NA,NA,TRBJ1-6,TRBV4-3,TGCGCCAGCAGCCAAGTATCTCGGGGTTCACCCCTCCACTTT,CASSQVSRGSPLHF
NA,NA,TRBJ1-6,TRBV5-1,TGCGCCAGCAGCTTACCGGGAAATTCACCCCTCCACTTT,CASSLPGNSPLHF
NA,NA,TRBJ2-1,TRBV30,TGTGCCTGGAGGCGGGATAATAACAATGAGGGGTTCTTC,CAWRRDNNNEGFF
NA,NA,TRBJ2-3,TRBV18,TGTGCCAGCTCACCGCCTGACTCAAGCACAGATACGCAGTATTTT,CASSPPDSSTDTQYF
NA,NA,TRBJ2-7,TRBV9,TGTGCCAGCAGCGTAGTACTAGACTCTTTGGGAACCTACGAGCAGTACTTC,CASSVVLDSLGTYEQYF
TRBD1,few,TRBJ2-1,TRBV7-9,TGTGCCAGCAGTTCCACCCGGGACAGGGTAATCGATGAGCAGTTCTTC,CASSSTRDRVIDEQFF
NA,few,TRBJ2-5,TRBV27,TGTGCCAGCAGTTTACTTGGGGGGCAAGAGACCCAGTACTTC,CASSLLGGQETQYF
NA,NA,TRBJ1-5,TRBV28,TGTGCCAGCAGTTGGTCATTTGGTCCCCTGATACAGGGTCGCAATCAGCCCCAGCATTTT,CASSWSFGPLIQGRNQPQHF
NA,NA,TRBJ2-2,TRBV7-3,TGTGCCAGCAGCGCCCGCGGGGGCGCGAACACCGGGGAGCTGTTTTTT,CASSARGGANTGELFF
TRBD1,NA,TRBJ1-2,TRBV28,TGTGCCAGCAGTTCCCCGGGACAGTTCCACATTTTCTATGGCTACACCTTC,CASSSPGQFHIFYGYTF
NA,NA,TRBJ2-6,TRBV7-2,TGTGCCAGCAGCTTAGCCGGGGGATGGGGGGCCAACGTCCTGACTTTC,CASSLAGGWGANVLTF
TRBD2,once,TRBJ2-2,TRBV11-3,TGTGCCACCGGGACTAGCGGGACTGTCGGCACCGGGGAGCTGTTTTTT,CATGTSGTVGTGELFF
NA,NA,TRBJ1-2,TRBV6-5,TGTGCCAGCAGTCCGGACTATGGCTACACCTTC,CASSPDYGYTF
NA,NA,TRBJ2-7,TRBV19,TGTGCCAGTGGAGGTACAGGGAACTCCTACGAGCAGTACTTC,CASGGTGNSYEQYF
NA,few,TRBJ1-4,TRBV18,TGTGCCAGCTCACCCGAGGCAGGGGCACTGTTTTTT,CASSPEAGALFF
TRBD1,NA,TRBJ1-2,TRBV5-6,TGTGCCAGCAGCTTGGGACAGGGCGAGGGCTACACCTTC,CASSLGQGEGYTF
TRBD1,NA,TRBJ1-5,TRBV2,TGTGCCAGCAGTTCGGGACAGGGCGTTTTTCAGCCCCAGCATTTT,CASSSGQGVFQPQHF
TRBD1,NA,TRBJ1-2,TRBV10-3,TGTGCCATCAACCAGGACAGGGCTTCCTATGGCTACACCTTC,CAINQDRASYGYTF
TRBD1,NA,TRBJ2-1,TRBV2,TGTGCCAGCATATGGGGACAGGGGAACAATGAGCAGTTCTTC,CASIWGQGNNEQFF
NA,NA,TRBJ1-6,TRBV4-3,TGCGCCAGCAGCCAAGATCAGCGGGGCCCCTATAATTCACCCCTCCACTTT,CASSQDQRGPYNSPLHF
TRBD1,NA,TRBJ1-5,TRBV4-2,TGTGCCAGCAGCCCCTTTGGGACAGCCGATCAGCCCCAGCATTTT,CASSPFGTADQPQHF